The 5 T cell receptor beta chains listed next were all sequenced from one sample in a study of long-term antiretroviral therapy in people with HIV. Version v3.0 of the immunoSEQ assay ran at survey level. This table comes from immunoSEQ multiplex PCR, and its TCRdb copy is limited to in-frame clones, with some not included. This repertoire shows tens of thousands of clones, about 85% found once; its top ten account for roughly 8.2%. The input for sequencing was unsorted PBMCs, taken about 5 years after starting antiretroviral therapy. The receptors originated from a middle-aged man with HIV.

This sequence joins TRBV25-1 and TRBJ2-2; no clear D gene. Trimming stripped 0 bases from V and 5 bases from J, with 13 bases between. This CDR3 comprises 16 residues. Per the germline V gene, CDR1 is MGHDK and CDR2 is SYGVNS. The CDR3 is CASSEYGRSVTGELFF. The CDR3 bases are TGTGCCAGCAGTGAATATGGCAGGTCCGTGACCGGGGAGCTGTTTTTT.

The CDR3 region has the DNA TGTGCCAGCAGCGATACCGGGACAGGATATACGCAGTATTTT. Its translation: CASSDTGTGYTQYF. The chain couples TRBV9 to TRBJ2-3; 8 nucleotides match TRBD1. Germline V gene sequence: CDR1 SGDLS, CDR2 YYNGEE. The CDR3 length is 14 residues. V gave up 3 bases and J gave up 7 bases; unmatched junction bases: 7. Full variable domain (remainder filled in from reference TRBV9 and TRBJ2-3): DSGVTQTPKHLITATGQRVTLRCSPRSGDLSVYWYQQSLDQGLQFLIQYYNGEERAKGNILERFSAQQFPDLHSELNLSSLELGDSALYFCASSDTGTGYTQYFGPGTRLTVL.

The chain joins TRBV6-5 to TRBJ2-2; D ambiguous. Between the trimmed V and J ends, which lost 8 bases and 7 bases, there was a span of 11 bases. CDR1 is MNHEY and CDR2 is SVGAGI in the germline V gene. The CDR3 spans 12 residues. DNA of the CDR3: TGTGCCAGCGCTGACGGTGTCGGGGAGCTGTTTTTT. This translates into CASADGVGELFF.

The chain employs TRBV27 and TRBJ1-2; D is undetermined. V lost 3 bases and J 3 bases, leaving 8 bases between the germline ends. Germline V gene sequence: CDR1 MNHEY, CDR2 SMNVEV (reference sequence). CDR3 size: 13 residues. The CDR3 DNA sequence: TGTGCCAGCAGTTTTGGGGTTGACTATGGCTACACCTTC. Protein sequence: CASSFGVDYGYTF.

The genes are TRBV6-5 and TRBJ1-1, with D unresolved. Per the germline V gene, CDR1 is MNHEY and CDR2 is SVGAGI. The V end was cut by 6 bases, the J end by 0 bases, with 11 bases between. The CDR3 runs 14 residues. The CDR3 nucleotides read TGTGCCAGCAGAACGTGGAGGGTGAACACTGAAGCTTTCTTT. This gives the protein CASRTWRVNTEAFF.